A selection of T cell receptor beta chains follows, all from one sample in a study of T cell changes during pregnancy in multiple sclerosis. Profiled with immunoSEQ multiplex PCR; TCRdb holds only in-frame clones, not every one. The table has around 80,000 clones, just over 90% seen once; the top ten hold 1.4%. The source was peripheral blood, collected before pregnancy. The receptors here all came from a female donor with multiple sclerosis, enrolled in a pregnancy study. Both conserved end residues are part of each CDR3. D genes are given only for firm matches. The size of a clone is reported for some rows only, either as once, few or many, or as a class for expanded clones.

CDR3: CASRTGQDTEAFF; DNA: TGTGCCAGCCGGACAGGGCAGGACACTGAAGCTTTCTTT; V: TRBV6-1; D: TRBD1; J: TRBJ1-1; size: NA; length: 13
CDR3: CASSLDRDSYYEQYF; DNA: TGTGCCAGCAGCTTGGACCGGGACAGCTACTACGAGCAGTACTTC; V: TRBV11-3; D: TRBD1; J: TRBJ2-7; size: NA; length: 15
CDR3: CSVEDRSRGLWGYTF; DNA: TGCAGCGTTGAAGATCGGAGCAGGGGGCTTTGGGGCTACACCTTC; V: TRBV29-1; D: TRBD1; J: TRBJ1-2; size: NA; length: 15
CDR3: CASSGGRSSYEQYF; DNA: TGTGCCAGCAGCGGGGGCCGGAGCTCCTACGAGCAGTACTTC; V: TRBV9; D: NA; J: TRBJ2-7; size: NA; length: 14
CDR3: CASSDWQSSEAFF; DNA: TGTGCCAGCAGTGATTGGCAGTCCTCTGAAGCTTTCTTT; V: TRBV2; D: NA; J: TRBJ1-1; size: NA; length: 13
CDR3: CASDSSGTGVQGNQPQHF; DNA: TGTGCCAGCGACAGCTCCGGGACAGGGGTACAGGGCAATCAGCCCCAGCATTTT; V: TRBV2; D: TRBD1; J: TRBJ1-5; size: NA; length: 18
CDR3: CASSTTGGDGYTF; DNA: TGTGCCAGCAGCACGACAGGGGGCGATGGCTACACCTTC; V: TRBV9; D: TRBD1; J: TRBJ1-2; size: NA; length: 13
CDR3: CASSPPLGTSSYEQYF; DNA: TGTGCCAGCAGCCCACCCCTTGGGACTAGCTCCTACGAGCAGTACTTC; V: TRBV7-2; D: TRBD2; J: TRBJ2-7; size: once; length: 16
CDR3: CASSLERQGLVQYF; DNA: TGTGCCAGCAGCTTAGAACGACAGGGTCTGGTTCAGTACTTC; V: TRBV7-9; D: TRBD1; J: TRBJ2-4; size: NA; length: 14
CDR3: CAINDPGQPYYEQYF; DNA: TGTGCCATCAATGACCCAGGACAGCCTTACTACGAGCAGTACTTC; V: TRBV10-3; D: NA; J: TRBJ2-7; size: NA; length: 15
CDR3: CATSRVWAGSEKLFF; DNA: TGTGCCACCAGCAGAGTATGGGCAGGAAGTGAAAAACTGTTTTTT; V: TRBV15; D: NA; J: TRBJ1-4; size: NA; length: 15
CDR3: CAISEQGAIPDTQYF; DNA: TGTGCCATCAGTGAACAGGGGGCGATCCCAGATACGCAGTATTTT; V: TRBV10-3; D: TRBD1; J: TRBJ2-3; size: NA; length: 15
CDR3: CAWSVEANYGYTF; DNA: TGTGCCTGGAGCGTCGAAGCAAACTATGGCTACACCTTC; V: TRBV30; D: NA; J: TRBJ1-2; size: once; length: 13
CDR3: CASSLRFFETQYF; DNA: TGTGCCAGCAGCTTGCGGTTTTTCGAGACCCAGTACTTC; V: TRBV11-1; D: NA; J: TRBJ2-5; size: NA; length: 13
CDR3: CASSEPGQGPGPQHF; DNA: TGCGCCAGCAGTGAACCGGGACAGGGGCCTGGGCCCCAGCATTTT; V: TRBV10-2; D: TRBD1; J: TRBJ1-5; size: NA; length: 15
CDR3: CASSLTGKTSTEAFF; DNA: TGCGCCAGCAGCCTGACAGGGAAAACGAGCACTGAAGCTTTCTTT; V: TRBV5-1; D: TRBD1; J: TRBJ1-1; size: few; length: 15
CDR3: CASTGTGHFGVNQPQHF; DNA: TGCGCCAGCACCGGGACAGGACACTTCGGTGTCAATCAGCCCCAGCATTTT; V: TRBV10-1; D: TRBD1; J: TRBJ1-5; size: NA; length: 17
CDR3: CASSLGTGINQPQHF; DNA: TGTGCCAGCAGTCTGGGAACAGGGATTAATCAGCCCCAGCATTTT; V: TRBV5-6; D: NA; J: TRBJ1-5; size: NA; length: 15